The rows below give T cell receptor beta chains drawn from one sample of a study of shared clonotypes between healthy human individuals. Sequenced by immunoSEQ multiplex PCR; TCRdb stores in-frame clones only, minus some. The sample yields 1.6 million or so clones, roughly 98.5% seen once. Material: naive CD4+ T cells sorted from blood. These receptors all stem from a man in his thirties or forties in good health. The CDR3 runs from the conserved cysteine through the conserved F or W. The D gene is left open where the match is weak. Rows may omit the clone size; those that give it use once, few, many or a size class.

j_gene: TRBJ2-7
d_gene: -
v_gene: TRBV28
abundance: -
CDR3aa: CASSLPPEGRNYEQYF
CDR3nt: TGTGCCAGCAGTTTACCCCCTGAGGGCAGGAACTACGAGCAGTACTTC

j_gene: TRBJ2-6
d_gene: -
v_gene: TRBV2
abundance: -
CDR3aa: CASSKVQASSGANVLTF
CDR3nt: TGTGCCAGCAGTAAAGTACAGGCTTCCTCTGGGGCCAACGTCCTGACTTTC

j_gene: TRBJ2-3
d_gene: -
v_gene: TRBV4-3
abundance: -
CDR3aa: CASSQGASVLPGDTQYF
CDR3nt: TGCGCCAGCAGCCAAGGTGCTAGCGTACTCCCCGGAGATACGCAGTATTTT

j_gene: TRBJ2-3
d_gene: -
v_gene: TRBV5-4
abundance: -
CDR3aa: CASSLAQGMADTQYF
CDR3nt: TGTGCCAGCAGCTTGGCACAGGGAATGGCAGATACGCAGTATTTT

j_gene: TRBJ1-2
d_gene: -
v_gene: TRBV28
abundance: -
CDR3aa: CASSPTGGLPLGSYGYTF
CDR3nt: TGTGCCAGCAGCCCTACTGGCGGACTTCCACTGGGGTCTTATGGCTACACCTTC

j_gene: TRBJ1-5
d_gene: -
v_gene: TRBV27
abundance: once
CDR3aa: CASSFSRRGVLGNQPQHF
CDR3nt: TGTGCCAGCAGTTTTTCCCGTCGAGGGGTTTTGGGAAATCAGCCCCAGCATTTT

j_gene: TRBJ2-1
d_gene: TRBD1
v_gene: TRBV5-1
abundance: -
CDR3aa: CASSFRDRTNEQFF
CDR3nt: TGCGCCAGCAGCTTCCGGGACAGGACCAATGAGCAGTTCTTC

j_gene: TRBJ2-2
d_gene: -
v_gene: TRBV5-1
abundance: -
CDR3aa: CASSPRDKVTGELFF
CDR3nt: TGCGCCAGCAGCCCCCGGGACAAGGTCACCGGGGAGCTGTTTTTT

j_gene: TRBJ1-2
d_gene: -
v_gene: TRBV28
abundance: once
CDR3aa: CASSSQFGQGAF
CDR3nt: -

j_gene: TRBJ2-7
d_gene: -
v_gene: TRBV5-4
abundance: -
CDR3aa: CASSTHGENYEQYF
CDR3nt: TGTGCCAGCAGTACCCACGGGGAGAACTACGAGCAGTACTTC

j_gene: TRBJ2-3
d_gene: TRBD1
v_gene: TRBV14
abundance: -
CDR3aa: CASSQDLHGTGKADTQYF
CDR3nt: TGTGCCAGCAGCCAAGACCTCCACGGGACAGGGAAGGCAGATACGCAGTATTTT

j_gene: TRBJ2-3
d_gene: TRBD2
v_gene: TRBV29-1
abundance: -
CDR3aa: CSLRREAGDTQYF
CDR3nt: TGCAGCCTCCGGCGGGAGGCCGGGGATACGCAGTATTTT

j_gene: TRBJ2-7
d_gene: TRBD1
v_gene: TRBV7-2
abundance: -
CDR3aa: CASSFAGTGVHEQYF
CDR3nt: TGTGCCAGCAGCTTCGCCGGGACAGGGGTCCACGAGCAGTACTTC

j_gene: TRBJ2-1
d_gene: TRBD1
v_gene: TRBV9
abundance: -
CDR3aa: CASSGLDRGANEQFF
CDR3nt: TGTGCCAGCAGCGGCTTAGACAGGGGGGCCAATGAGCAGTTCTTC

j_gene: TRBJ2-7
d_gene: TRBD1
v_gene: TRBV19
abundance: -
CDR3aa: CASSIPGTGLYEQYF
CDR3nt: TGTGCCAGTAGTATCCCCGGGACAGGGCTCTACGAGCAGTACTTC

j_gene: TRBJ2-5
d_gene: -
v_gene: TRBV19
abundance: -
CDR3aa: CASSPLVGGKETQYF
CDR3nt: TGTGCCAGTAGTCCCCTTGTGGGAGGAAAAGAGACCCAGTACTTC

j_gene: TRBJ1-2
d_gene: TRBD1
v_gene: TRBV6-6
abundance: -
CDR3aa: CASSPGTGGEGYTF
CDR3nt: TGTGCCAGCAGTCCCGGGACAGGGGGCGAAGGCTACACCTTC

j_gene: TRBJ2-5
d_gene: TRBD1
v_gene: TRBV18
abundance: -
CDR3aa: CASSPPKGRGQIKETQYF
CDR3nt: TGTGCCAGCTCACCACCGAAAGGCAGGGGGCAGATTAAAGAGACCCAGTACTTC

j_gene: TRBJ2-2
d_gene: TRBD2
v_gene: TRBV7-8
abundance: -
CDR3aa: CASSLFELGLAGIIGELFF
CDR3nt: TGTGCCAGCAGCTTATTCGAGTTGGGACTAGCGGGAATTATCGGGGAGCTGTTTTTT

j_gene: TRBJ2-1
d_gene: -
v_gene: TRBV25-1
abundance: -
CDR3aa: CASSERTNEQFF
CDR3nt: TGTGCCAGCAGTGAAAGGACCAATGAGCAGTTCTTC

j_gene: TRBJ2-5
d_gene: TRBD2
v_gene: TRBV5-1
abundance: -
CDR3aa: CASSLSPSGQETQYF
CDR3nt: TGCGCCAGCAGCTTGTCTCCTAGCGGACAAGAGACCCAGTACTTC

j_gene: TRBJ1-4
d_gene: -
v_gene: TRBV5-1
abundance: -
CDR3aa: CASSGGVANEKLFF
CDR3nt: TGCGCCAGCAGCGGAGGGGTTGCTAATGAAAAACTGTTTTTT

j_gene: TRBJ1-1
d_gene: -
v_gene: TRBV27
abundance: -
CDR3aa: CASSLRRILQDQNTEAFF
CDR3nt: TGTGCCAGCAGTCTGAGACGGATCCTTCAGGATCAGAACACTGAAGCTTTCTTT

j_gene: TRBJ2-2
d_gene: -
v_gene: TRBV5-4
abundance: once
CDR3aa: CASSPGLRGTNTGELFF
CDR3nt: TGTGCCAGCAGCCCCGGTTTGCGGGGAACGAACACCGGGGAGCTGTTTTTT

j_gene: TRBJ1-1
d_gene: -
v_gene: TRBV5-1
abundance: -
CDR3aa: CASSLEYGSEAFF
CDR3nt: TGCGCCAGCAGCTTGGAATACGGCAGCGAAGCTTTCTTT

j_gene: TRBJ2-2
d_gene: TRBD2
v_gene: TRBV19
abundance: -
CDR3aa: CASTRTSGSTGELFF
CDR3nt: TGTGCCAGTACCCGGACTAGCGGGAGTACCGGGGAGCTGTTTTTT

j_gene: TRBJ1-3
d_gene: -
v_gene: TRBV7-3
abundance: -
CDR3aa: CARTPRTASGNTIYF
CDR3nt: TGTGCCAGAACTCCTCGGACTGCCTCTGGAAACACCATATATTTT

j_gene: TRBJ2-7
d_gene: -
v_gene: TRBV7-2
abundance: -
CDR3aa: CASSPPRAGPISYEQYF
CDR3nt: TGTGCCAGCAGCCCCCCCAGGGCAGGGCCTATCTCCTACGAGCAGTACTTC

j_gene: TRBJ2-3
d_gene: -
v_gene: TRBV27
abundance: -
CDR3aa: CASSPRSDTQYF
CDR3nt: TGTGCCAGCAGTCCCCGTTCAGATACGCAGTATTTT

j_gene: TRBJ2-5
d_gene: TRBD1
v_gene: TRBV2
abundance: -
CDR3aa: CASSEHRGVVTQYF
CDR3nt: TGTGCCAGCAGTGAACACAGGGGGGTTGTGACCCAGTACTTC

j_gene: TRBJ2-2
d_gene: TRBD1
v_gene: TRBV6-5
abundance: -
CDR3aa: CASRGQGPYTGELFF
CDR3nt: TGTGCCAGCAGGGGACAGGGGCCGTACACCGGGGAGCTGTTTTTT

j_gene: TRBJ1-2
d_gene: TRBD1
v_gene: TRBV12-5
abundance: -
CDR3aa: CASGLETGNYGYTF
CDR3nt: TGTGCTAGTGGTTTGGAGACAGGGAACTATGGCTACACCTTC

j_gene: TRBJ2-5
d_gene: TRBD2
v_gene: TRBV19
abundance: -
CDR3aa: CASSMVAGGRRETQYF
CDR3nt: TGTGCCAGTAGTATGGTAGCGGGTGGGCGACGGGAGACCCAGTACTTC

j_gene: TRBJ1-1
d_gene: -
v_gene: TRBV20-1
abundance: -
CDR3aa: CSAREYTEAFF
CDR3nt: TGCAGTGCTAGAGAGTACACTGAAGCTTTCTTT

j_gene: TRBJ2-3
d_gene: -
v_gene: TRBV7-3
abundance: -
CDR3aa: CASSPGKSLDTQYF
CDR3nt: TGTGCCAGCAGCCCGGGGAAATCCTTAGATACGCAGTATTTT

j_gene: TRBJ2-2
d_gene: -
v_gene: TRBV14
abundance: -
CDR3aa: CASSQGNGNTGELFF
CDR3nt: TGTGCCAGCAGCCAAGGAAACGGGAACACCGGGGAGCTGTTTTTT

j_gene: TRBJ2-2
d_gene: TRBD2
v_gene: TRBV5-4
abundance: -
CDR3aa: CASSPPLAGPTGELFF
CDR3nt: TGTGCCAGCAGCCCTCCCCTAGCGGGACCCACCGGGGAGCTGTTTTTT

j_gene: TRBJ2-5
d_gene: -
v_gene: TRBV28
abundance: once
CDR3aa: CASSLALQETQYF
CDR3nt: TGTGCCAGCAGTTTAGCGCTCCAAGAGACCCAGTACTTC

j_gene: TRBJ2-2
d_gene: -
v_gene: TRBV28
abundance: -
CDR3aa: CASHGPGELFF
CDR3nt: TGTGCCAGCCACGGTCCCGGGGAGCTGTTTTTT

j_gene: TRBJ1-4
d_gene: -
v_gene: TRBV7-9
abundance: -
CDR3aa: CASRPRGGTNEKLFF
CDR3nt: TGTGCCAGCCGACCTCGGGGAGGAACTAATGAAAAACTGTTTTTT

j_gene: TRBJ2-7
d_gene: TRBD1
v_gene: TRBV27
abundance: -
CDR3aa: CASSFSVTGALPYEQYF
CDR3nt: TGTGCCAGCAGTTTCTCTGTGACAGGGGCCCTCCCCTACGAGCAGTACTTC

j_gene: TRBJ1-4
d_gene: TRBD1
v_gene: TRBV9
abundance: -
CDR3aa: CASSPITGDRNEKLFF
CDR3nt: TGTGCCAGCAGCCCCATCACCGGGGACAGAAATGAAAAACTGTTTTTT

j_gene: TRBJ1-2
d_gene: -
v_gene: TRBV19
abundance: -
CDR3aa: CASSKGSYGYTF
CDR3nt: TGTGCCAGTAGTAAGGGGTCCTATGGCTACACCTTC

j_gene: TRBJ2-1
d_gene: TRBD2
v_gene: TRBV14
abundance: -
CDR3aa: CASSQVTLWLAGDSSYNEQFF
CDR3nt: TGTGCCAGCAGCCAAGTAACTTTGTGGCTAGCGGGCGACAGCTCCTACAATGAGCAGTTCTTC

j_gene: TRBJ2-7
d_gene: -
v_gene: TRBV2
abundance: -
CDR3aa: CASSALGRLYF
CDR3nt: TGTGCCAGCAGTGCATTAGGGCGTCTGTACTTC

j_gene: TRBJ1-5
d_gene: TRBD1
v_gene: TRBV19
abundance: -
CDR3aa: CASSMDRVGQPQHF
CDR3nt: TGTGCCAGTAGTATGGACAGGGTCGGTCAGCCCCAGCATTTT

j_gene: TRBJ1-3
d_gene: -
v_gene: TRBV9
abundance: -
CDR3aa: CASSVVPGDPGNTIYF
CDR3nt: TGTGCCAGCAGCGTAGTTCCAGGGGACCCCGGAAACACCATATATTTT

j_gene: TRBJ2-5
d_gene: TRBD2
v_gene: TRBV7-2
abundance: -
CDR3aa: CASSPRGLAGVETQYF
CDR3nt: TGTGCCAGCAGCCCGAGGGGACTAGCGGGAGTTGAGACCCAGTACTTC

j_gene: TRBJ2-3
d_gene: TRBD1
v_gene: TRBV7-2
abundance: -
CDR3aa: CASSVRGDTQYF
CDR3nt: TGTGCCAGCAGCGTCAGGGGGGATACGCAGTATTTT

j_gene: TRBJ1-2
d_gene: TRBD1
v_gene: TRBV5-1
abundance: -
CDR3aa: CASRDGTGPYGYTF
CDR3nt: TGCGCCAGCAGGGACGGGACAGGTCCTTATGGCTACACCTTC

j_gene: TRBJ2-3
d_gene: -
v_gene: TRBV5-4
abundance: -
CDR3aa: CASSFSGAADTQYF
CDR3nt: TGTGCCAGCAGCTTTTCAGGGGCGGCAGATACGCAGTATTTT

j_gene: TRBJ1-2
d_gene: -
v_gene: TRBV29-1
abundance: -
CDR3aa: CSVVQGANYGYTF
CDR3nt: TGCAGCGTTGTACAGGGTGCTAACTATGGCTACACCTTC